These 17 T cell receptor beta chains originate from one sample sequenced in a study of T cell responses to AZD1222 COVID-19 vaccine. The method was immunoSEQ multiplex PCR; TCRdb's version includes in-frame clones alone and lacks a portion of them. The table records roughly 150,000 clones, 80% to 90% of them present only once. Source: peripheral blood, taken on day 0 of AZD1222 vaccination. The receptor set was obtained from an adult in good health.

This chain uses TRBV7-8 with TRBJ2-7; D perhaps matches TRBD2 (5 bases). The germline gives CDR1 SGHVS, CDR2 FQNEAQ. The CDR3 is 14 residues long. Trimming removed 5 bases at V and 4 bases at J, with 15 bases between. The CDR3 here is CASSPSGSLYEQYF. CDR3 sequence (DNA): TGTGCCAGCAGCCCGAGCGGATCTTTATACGAGCAGTACTTC.

The CDR3: CASTPGTSGTDTQYF. In nucleotides, the CDR3 is TGTGCCAGCACCCCCGGGACTAGCGGAACAGATACGCAGTATTTT. The rearrangement links TRBV7-2 to TRBJ2-3; 11 bases map to TRBD2. The V segment lost 7 bases and the J segment 3 bases; nucleotides outside the gene matches: 6. CDR1 is SGHTA and CDR2 is FQGNSA in the germline V gene. The CDR3 consists of 15 residues.

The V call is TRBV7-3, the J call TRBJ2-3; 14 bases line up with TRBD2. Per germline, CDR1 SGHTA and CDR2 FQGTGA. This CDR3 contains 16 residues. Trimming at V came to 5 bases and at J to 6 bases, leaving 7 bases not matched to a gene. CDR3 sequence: CASSRGLAGAKDTQYF. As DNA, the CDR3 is TGTGCCAGCAGCAGGGGACTAGCGGGGGCGAAGGATACGCAGTATTTT. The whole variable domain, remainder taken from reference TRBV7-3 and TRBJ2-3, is GAGVSQTPSNKVTEKGKYVELRCDPISGHTALYWYRQSLGQGPEFLIYFQGTGAADDSGLPNDRFFAVRPEGSVSTLKIQRTERGDSAVYLCASSRGLAGAKDTQYFGPGTRLTVL.

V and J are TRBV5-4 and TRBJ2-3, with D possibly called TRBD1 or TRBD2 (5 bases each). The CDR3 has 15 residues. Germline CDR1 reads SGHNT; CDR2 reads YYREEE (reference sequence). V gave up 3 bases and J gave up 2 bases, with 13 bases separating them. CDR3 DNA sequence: TGTGCCAGCAGCTCCCCCCGGGACGACACAGATACGCAGTATTTT. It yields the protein CASSSPRDDTDTQYF.

The CDR3 bases are TGTGCCAGCTCGGACAGTTCCCAAGAGACCCAGTACTTC. Encoded protein: CASSDSSQETQYF. V is TRBV2 and J is TRBJ2-5; tentative D call: TRBD1 (6 bases). V lost 8 bases and J lost 1, with 11 bases in between. In germline, CDR1 is SNHLY, CDR2 FYNNEI. This CDR3 comprises 13 residues.

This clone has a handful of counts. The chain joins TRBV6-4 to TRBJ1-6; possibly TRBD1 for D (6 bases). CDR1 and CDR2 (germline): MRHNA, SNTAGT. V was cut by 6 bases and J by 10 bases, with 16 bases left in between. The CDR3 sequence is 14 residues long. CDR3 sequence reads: CASSSGQPGSPLHF. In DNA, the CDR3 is TGTGCCAGCAGCTCCGGACAGCCGGGCTCACCCCTCCACTTT.

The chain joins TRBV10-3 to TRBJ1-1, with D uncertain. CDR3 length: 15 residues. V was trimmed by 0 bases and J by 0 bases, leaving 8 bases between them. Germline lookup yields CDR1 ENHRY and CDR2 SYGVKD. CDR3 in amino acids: CAISESKSMNTEAFF. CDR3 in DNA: TGTGCCATCAGTGAGTCGAAATCCATGAACACTGAAGCTTTCTTT.

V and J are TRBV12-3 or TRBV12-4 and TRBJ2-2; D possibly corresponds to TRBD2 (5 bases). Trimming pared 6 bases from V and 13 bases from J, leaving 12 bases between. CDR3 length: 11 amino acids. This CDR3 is CASRQTRGLFF. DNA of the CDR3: TGTGCCAGCAGACAGACCCGGGGGCTGTTTTTT.

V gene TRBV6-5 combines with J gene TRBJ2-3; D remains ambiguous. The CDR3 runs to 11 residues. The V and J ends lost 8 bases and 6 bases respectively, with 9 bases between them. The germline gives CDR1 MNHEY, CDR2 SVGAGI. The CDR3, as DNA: TGTGCCAGCGGGGTCTCGGATACGCAGTATTTT. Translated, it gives CASGVSDTQYF.

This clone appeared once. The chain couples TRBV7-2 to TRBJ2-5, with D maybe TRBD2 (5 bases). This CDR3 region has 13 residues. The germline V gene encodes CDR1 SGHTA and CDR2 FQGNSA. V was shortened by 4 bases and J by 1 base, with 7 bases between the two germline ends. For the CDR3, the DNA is TGTGCCAGCAGCTGGCGGGTCCAAGAGACCCAGTACTTC. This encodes CASSWRVQETQYF.

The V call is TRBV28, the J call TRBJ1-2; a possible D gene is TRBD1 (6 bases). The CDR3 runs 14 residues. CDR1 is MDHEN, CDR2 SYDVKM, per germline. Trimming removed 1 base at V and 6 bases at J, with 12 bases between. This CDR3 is CASSLSDRWDGYTF. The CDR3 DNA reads TGTGCCAGCAGTTTATCTGACAGGTGGGATGGCTACACCTTC.

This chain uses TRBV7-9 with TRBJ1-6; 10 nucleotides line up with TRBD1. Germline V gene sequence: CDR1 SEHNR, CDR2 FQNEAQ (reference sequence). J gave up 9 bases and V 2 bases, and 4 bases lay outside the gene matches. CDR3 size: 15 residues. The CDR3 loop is CASSLLGQGGSPLHF. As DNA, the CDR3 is TGTGCCAGCAGCTTACTCGGACAGGGGGGTTCACCCCTCCACTTT.

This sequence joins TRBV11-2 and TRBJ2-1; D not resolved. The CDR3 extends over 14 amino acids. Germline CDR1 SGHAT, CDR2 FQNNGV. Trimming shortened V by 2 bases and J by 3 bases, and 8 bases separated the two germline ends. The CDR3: CASSLTPGYNEQFF. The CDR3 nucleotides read TGTGCCAGCAGCTTAACCCCAGGCTACAATGAGCAGTTCTTC.

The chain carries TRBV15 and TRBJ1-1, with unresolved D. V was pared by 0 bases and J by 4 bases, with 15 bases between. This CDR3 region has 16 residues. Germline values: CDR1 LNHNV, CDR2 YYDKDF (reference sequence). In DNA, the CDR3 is TGTGCCACCAGCAGAGAGCGATATGCGGGAGCCACTGAAGCTTTCTTT. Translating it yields CATSRERYAGATEAFF. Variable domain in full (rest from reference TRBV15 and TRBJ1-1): DAMVIQNPRYQVTQFGKPVTLSCSQTLNHNVMYWYQQKSSQAPKLLFHYYDKDFNNEADTPDNFQSRRPNTSFCFLDIRSPGLGDTAMYLCATSRERYAGATEAFFGQGTRLTVV.

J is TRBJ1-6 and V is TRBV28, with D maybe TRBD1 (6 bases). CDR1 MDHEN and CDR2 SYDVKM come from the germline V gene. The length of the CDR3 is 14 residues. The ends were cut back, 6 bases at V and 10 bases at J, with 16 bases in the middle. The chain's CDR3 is CASRPPARGSPLHF. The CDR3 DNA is TGTGCCAGCAGGCCACCAGCCAGGGGCTCACCCCTCCACTTT.

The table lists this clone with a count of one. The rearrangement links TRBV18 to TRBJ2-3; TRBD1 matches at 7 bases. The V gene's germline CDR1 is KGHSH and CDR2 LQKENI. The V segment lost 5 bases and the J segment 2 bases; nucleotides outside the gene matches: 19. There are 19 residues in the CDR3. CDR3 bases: TGTGCCAGCTCAGGCCCACCGACAGGGACAGAGGGGTTCACAGATACGCAGTATTTT. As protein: CASSGPPTGTEGFTDTQYF.

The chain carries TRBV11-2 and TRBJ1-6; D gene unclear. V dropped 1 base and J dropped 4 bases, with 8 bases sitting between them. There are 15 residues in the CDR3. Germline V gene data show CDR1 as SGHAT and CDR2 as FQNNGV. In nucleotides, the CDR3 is TGTGCCAGCAGCTTAGTAGCGACGTATAATTCACCCCTCCACTTT. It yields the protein CASSLVATYNSPLHF.